A selection of T cell receptor beta chains follows, all from one sample in a study of T cell repertoires in cytomegalovirus infection. No antigen has been identified for these receptors. TCRdb independently ran MiXCR on the reads; one entry per CDR3 protein. The sample lists about 55,000 distinct CDR3 sequences; roughly 20% were seen once. The source was CD8+ T cells from cultured PBMCs, collected from culture after CMV antigen stimulation. The receptors originated from a human donor in good health (CMV status not recorded). Some clones in this sample may be carry-over from other donors' samples. Each CDR3 is given without its conserved first and last residue. A D gene is named only where the DNA matches it firmly.

cdr3_length j_call v_call d_call cdr3_aa
14 TRBJ2-7 TRBV2 TRBD2 ASSYLAGHNLYEQY
12 TRBJ2-7 TRBV7-2 NA ATSVGGSSYEQY
10 TRBJ1-6 TRBV5-8 NA ASSFRDSPLH
13 TRBJ2-1 TRBV29-1 TRBD1 SVEGRGQGAYEQF
11 TRBJ2-7 TRBV4-3 TRBD2 ASSLGRGYEQY
15 TRBJ2-6 TRBV7-6 TRBD1 ASSSRTGFSGANVLT
11 TRBJ1-5 TRBV6-4 TRBD1 ASSPGDSGPQH
14 TRBJ2-1 TRBV6-8 TRBD2 ASSLGTSGPNGEQF
14 TRBJ1-5 TRBV6-5 NA ASHEAGLHSNQPQH
14 TRBJ1-4 TRBV11-2 NA ASSIYQTAGYEKLF
12 TRBJ1-2 TRBV12-3/TRBV12-4 TRBD1 ASSPTGPIYGYT
14 TRBJ1-1 TRBV4-1 NA ASSSYPQRGNTEAF
17 TRBJ1-5 TRBV7-8 NA ASSLVVSGDIYSNQPQH
11 TRBJ1-1 TRBV5-1 TRBD1 ASSWDRNTEAF
14 TRBJ1-1 TRBV19 NA ASSIRREVMNTEAF
13 TRBJ1-5 TRBV19 TRBD1 ASSMTGTANQPQH
13 TRBJ2-7 TRBV7-8 NA ASSPVLRQEDEQY
16 TRBJ2-2 TRBV12-5 TRBD1 ASGLERTGQVSVGELF
14 TRBJ2-1 TRBV20-1 TRBD1 SARERDSVSSNEQF
14 TRBJ2-7 TRBV6-6 TRBD1 ASSYSDPPGGYEQY
10 TRBJ2-2 TRBV4-2 NA ASSQDTGELF
10 TRBJ2-1 TRBV7-9 NA ASSTPSNEQF
13 TRBJ2-7 TRBV6-1 TRBD1 ASQKGQGFAYEQY
13 TRBJ2-1 TRBV6-5 NA ASSSGIPKYNEQF
12 TRBJ2-2 TRBV5-4 NA ASSPGDTTGELF
12 TRBJ1-1 TRBV24-1 NA ATKGARMNTEAF
10 TRBJ2-1 TRBV6-1 NA ASSQTMAEQF
14 TRBJ2-2 TRBV24-1 NA ATSDSGQPYTGELF
11 TRBJ1-1 TRBV4-2 NA ASSQGANTEAF
12 TRBJ2-7 TRBV7-2 TRBD1 ASSNGQGAYEQY
14 TRBJ2-1 TRBV2 NA ASRGLNRVWNNEQF
13 TRBJ2-5 TRBV7-6 NA ASSVGRASGETQY
10 TRBJ2-5 TRBV27 NA ASSAYQETQY
9 TRBJ2-7 TRBV25-1 NA ASSEGRWQY
12 TRBJ1-5 TRBV6-6 NA ASSYKQGGQPQH
13 TRBJ2-3 TRBV11-1 TRBD2 ASSFAGGPGDTQY
14 TRBJ2-7 TRBV7-8 TRBD2 ASSASDYGRFYEQY
14 TRBJ2-1 TRBV7-8 TRBD2 ASSHGTSGGGGEQF
12 TRBJ2-7 TRBV12-3/TRBV12-4 NA ASSGAGVRDEQY
14 TRBJ1-3 TRBV7-2 NA ASSWSGEVTGNTIY
13 TRBJ1-1 TRBV7-2 NA ASSLVQLGMAEAF
12 TRBJ1-4 TRBV27 NA ASRPGSLGEKLF
14 TRBJ1-2 TRBV7-9 NA ASSLPTGQEDYGYT
13 TRBJ1-6 TRBV20-1 NA SARNRDTYNSPLH
12 TRBJ1-1 TRBV27 NA ASSLSTGYTEAF
12 TRBJ2-7 TRBV7-4 TRBD2 ASSVRGVRPEQY
15 TRBJ2-1 TRBV7-6 TRBD2 ASSQVVGGASYNEQF
11 TRBJ2-5 TRBV7-2 TRBD2 ASSSWAGEVQY
12 TRBJ2-5 TRBV7-2 NA ASSLRPSQETQY
13 TRBJ2-1 TRBV20-1 TRBD2 SASGGTSAGYEQF
15 TRBJ2-3 TRBV7-9 TRBD2 ASSRGPGLAGGDTQY
9 TRBJ1-2 TRBV14 NA ASRAGYGYT
13 TRBJ2-3 TRBV6-1 TRBD2 ASSGTSGGADTQY